One sample yielded the 31 T cell receptor beta chains listed below, sequenced in a study of T-cell memory formation after mild COVID-19. Via MiXCR, TCRdb re-called the 5' RACE reads, giving one row per CDR3 protein. The sample yields about 180,000 distinct CDR3 sequences, 16% seen once. The sequenced sample was PBMCs or a T cell subset sorted from them (not recorded which). These receptors all come from an adult woman who had mild COVID-19 (a few samples of this study predate the infection). Cell type and time point are not known.

In this sample, this clonotype turned up once. V usage is TRBV6-1 and J usage is TRBJ1-1, with D tentatively TRBD1 (6 bases). V was pared by 7 bases and J by 8 bases, with 14 bases between. The CDR3 is 12 residues long. From germline, CDR1 is MNHNS and CDR2 SASEGT. CDR3 amino acids: CASTLDRFEAFF. The CDR3 DNA reads as TGTGCCAGCACCCTGGACAGATTCGAAGCTTTCTTT.

The chain recombines TRBV7-9 with TRBJ1-5, with 8 bases matching TRBD1. In germline, CDR1 is SEHNR, CDR2 FQNEAQ (reference sequence). CDR3 length equals 17 residues. V lost 1 base and J lost 3; bases outside the gene matches: 8. CDR3 residues: CASSLDGGDRINQPQHF. The DNA for the CDR3 is TGTGCCAGCAGCTTAGACGGAGGGGACAGGATCAATCAGCCCCAGCATTTT.

This clonotype was recorded a few times. The chain employs TRBV12-3 or TRBV12-4 and TRBJ2-3, with 7 nucleotides matching TRBD1. Trimming removed 6 bases from V and 3 bases from J; junction bases left unmatched: 12. CDR3 length equals 16 residues. The CDR3 here is CASRLWGRGRTDTQYF. CDR3 coding DNA: TGTGCCAGCAGGCTCTGGGGAAGGGGGCGAACAGATACGCAGTATTTT.

This clonotype turned up a few times. This sequence joins TRBV9 and TRBJ2-7; 7 bases align to TRBD1. The CDR3 is 15 residues long. Unmatched junction bases numbered 11, after V lost 2 bases and J lost 6 bases. Germline V lookup: CDR1 SGDLS, CDR2 YYNGEE. The CDR3 protein is CASSVGTVAGTEQYF. The CDR3 bases are TGTGCCAGCAGCGTCGGGACAGTAGCAGGGACCGAGCAGTACTTC.

The V gene is TRBV6-6, the J gene TRBJ2-1; possibly TRBD1 for D (6 bases). Germline-derived CDR1 and CDR2 are MNHNY and SVGAGI (reference sequence). The CDR3 extends over 13 amino acids. Deletions cut 6 bases from V and 3 bases from J, with 9 bases between. CDR3 loop: CASRQDSYNEQFF. The CDR3 coding sequence is TGTGCCAGCAGGCAGGACAGCTACAATGAGCAGTTCTTC.

This sequence joins TRBV5-1 and TRBJ2-1, with D tentatively TRBD1 (6 bases). V lost 4 bases and J lost 4, with 18 bases in between. The CDR3 has 16 amino acids. Per germline, CDR1 SGHRS and CDR2 YFSETQ. Written as DNA, the CDR3 is TGCGCCAGCAGCCTAGCCCCCGGGACACAGTACAATGAGCAGTTCTTC. Translation gives CASSLAPGTQYNEQFF.

This clonotype was seen only a few times. The rearrangement uses TRBV5-1 and TRBJ2-5, with D perhaps matching TRBD2 (7 bases). Germline V gene data show CDR1 as SGHRS and CDR2 as YFSETQ. Trimming cost V 2 bases and J 4 bases, with 15 bases left between them. This CDR3 has 15 amino acids. The CDR3 DNA is TGCGCCAGCAGCTTAGGCGGGGGCTGGGGAGAGACCCAGTACTTC. Its translation: CASSLGGGWGETQYF. Full variable domain (remainder filled in from reference TRBV5-1 and TRBJ2-5): KAGVTQTPRYLIKTRGQQVTLSCSPISGHRSVSWYQQTPGQGLQFLFEYFSETQRNKGNFPGRFSGRQFSNSRSEMNVSTLELGDSALYLCASSLGGGWGETQYFGPGTRLLVL.

The genes are TRBV7-9 and TRBJ2-5, with TRBD2 identical over 10 bases. The V gene end was trimmed by 5 bases and the J gene end by 4 bases; junction bases not matched to a gene: 4. The CDR3 extends over 14 amino acids. The germline CDR1 and CDR2 sequences are SEHNR and FQNEAQ (reference sequence). CDR3 DNA: TGTGCCAGCAGCGCGACTAGCGGGCGAGAGACCCAGTACTTC. This sequence encodes CASSATSGRETQYF.

This chain joins TRBV7-2 and TRBJ1-2; D gene ambiguous. Germline CDR1 reads SGHTA; CDR2 reads FQGNSA. The CDR3 runs to 16 residues. The V end lost 5 bases, the J end lost 4 bases, and 20 bases lay between the germline ends. The DNA for the CDR3 is TGTGCCAGCAGCCCCCTGTGGTCGGCTCTTGGCTATGGCTACACCTTC. Protein: CASSPLWSALGYGYTF.

This clonotype was counted a few times. CDR3 in amino acids: CASSAFSWGETQYF. The CDR3 DNA follows: TGCGCCAGCAGCGCCTTTTCCTGGGGAGAGACCCAGTACTTC. This sequence joins TRBV5-1 and TRBJ2-5; D uncertain. CDR1 SGHRS and CDR2 YFSETQ come from the germline V gene. The CDR3 has 14 residues. V was clipped by 4 bases and J by 4 bases, with 14 bases between them.

This clonotype was counted between two and nine times. The chain combines TRBV18 with TRBJ1-1; the D is unclear. The V gene lost 6 bases and the J gene lost 0 bases, with 17 bases spanning the gap. The CDR3 is 16 amino acids. Germline CDR1 and CDR2: KGHSH and LQKENI. In DNA, the CDR3 is TGTGCCAGCTCCCCAGCGGCCCGGACGGTGAACACTGAAGCTTTCTTT. Translated: CASSPAARTVNTEAFF.

The genes are TRBV6-5 and TRBJ1-1; TRBD1 aligns across 8 bases. The CDR3 loop spans 14 amino acids. In germline, CDR1 is MNHEY, CDR2 SVGAGI. Losses at the gene ends were 8 bases for V and 0 bases for J; bases not matched to a gene: 5. The CDR3 DNA sequence: TGTGCCAGCTACCAGGACAGGGTGAACACTGAAGCTTTCTTT. This gives the protein CASYQDRVNTEAFF.

In DNA form, the CDR3 reads TGCAGCGTTGAATGGTCAGTGCAGTACTTC. This translates into CSVEWSVQYF. The chain is built from TRBV29-1 and TRBJ2-7; no clear D gene. Germline CDR1 is SQVTM and CDR2 is ANQGSEA. V shed 2 bases and J shed 9 bases, with 8 bases lying between them. The CDR3 spans 10 residues.

This clonotype was observed a handful of times. The J gene is TRBJ2-3, the V gene TRBV2; D is undetermined. Germline CDR1 is SNHLY and CDR2 is FYNNEI. Trimming cost V 6 bases and J 3 bases, with 10 bases left between them. This CDR3 comprises 13 residues. In nucleotides, the CDR3 is TGTGCCAGCAGACCTAGGGTTACAGATACGCAGTATTTT. Protein product: CASRPRVTDTQYF.

In this sample, this clonotype turned up a few times. The chain couples TRBV6-5 to TRBJ2-7; tentatively, D is TRBD1 (6 bases). Germline V gene data show CDR1 as MNHEY and CDR2 as SVGAGI. V was cut by 2 bases and J by 0 bases, with 8 bases left in between. The CDR3 runs to 14 residues. The CDR3 DNA follows: TGTGCCAGCAGTTACGGGGACACCTCCTACGAGCAGTACTTC. Its translation is CASSYGDTSYEQYF.

The V gene is TRBV6-2 or TRBV6-3, the J gene TRBJ2-7, with 10 nucleotides matching TRBD2. This CDR3 is 17 amino acids long. Germline V gene sequence: CDR1 MNHEY, CDR2 SVGEGT. The V segment lost 0 bases and the J segment 3 bases; nucleotides outside the gene matches: 8. CDR3 coding DNA: TGTGCCAGCAGTTACTCGGCTAGCGGGAGTCGAGGCTACGAGCAGTACTTC. It specifies CASSYSASGSRGYEQYF.

This clonotype was detected only a few times. V usage is TRBV20-1 and J usage is TRBJ2-7; 10 nucleotides match TRBD2. With 3 bases clipped from V and 3 bases from J, the junction kept 8 bases outside the gene matches. Germline V gene sequence: CDR1 DFQATT, CDR2 SNEGSKA (reference sequence). The CDR3 spans 15 residues. CDR3 DNA sequence: TGCAGTGCTAGTTTTACGGGACTAGCGATCTACGAGCAGTACTTC. Its translation is CSASFTGLAIYEQYF.

This clonotype was found many times. The chain employs TRBV20-1 and TRBJ2-3; 8 nucleotides line up with TRBD2. The ends lost 3 bases at V and 0 bases at J; junction bases unmatched: 8. Germline V gives CDR1 DFQATT, CDR2 SNEGSKA (reference sequence). This CDR3 has 16 residues. CDR3 nucleotides: TGCAGTGCTAGCCCCATACTAGCGGCTAGCACAGATACGCAGTATTTT. It codes for CSASPILAASTDTQYF.

In nucleotides, the CDR3 is TGTGCCAGCAGCGTAGATAGCGGGACGCTGACCTACGAGCAGTACTTC. Translated: CASSVDSGTLTYEQYF. The V call is TRBV9, the J call TRBJ2-7; 8 bases are a match to TRBD2. V shed 0 bases, J shed 2 bases, and the junction held 7 bases outside the gene matches. This CDR3 contains 16 residues. Germline V gives CDR1 SGDLS, CDR2 YYNGEE.

The V gene is TRBV7-2, the J gene TRBJ2-3; D gene uncertain. There are 15 residues in the CDR3. Trimming took 5 bases from V and 6 from J, leaving 18 bases between them. CDR1 is SGHTA and CDR2 is FQGNSA in the germline V gene. The CDR3 bases are TGTGCCAGCAGCCCCTCTCCGGCCCACCAGGATACGCAGTATTTT. It codes for CASSPSPAHQDTQYF.

This clonotype came up a few times. This chain connects TRBV6-5 to TRBJ2-3; 8 bases are shared with TRBD2. CDR1 MNHEY and CDR2 SVGAGI come from the germline V gene. The junction had 3 bases not matched to a gene; V was cut back by 6 bases and J by 1 base. The CDR3 consists of 14 residues. CDR3 in amino acids: CASRTLAGTDTQYF. The CDR3 DNA follows: TGTGCCAGCAGAACACTAGCGGGCACAGATACGCAGTATTTT.

This chain links TRBV20-1 with TRBJ1-1, with D possibly being TRBD1 (6 bases). This CDR3 comprises 14 residues. Trimming removed 2 bases from V and 5 bases from J, with 15 bases in between. Germline V gene lookup returns CDR1 DFQATT and CDR2 SNEGSKA (reference sequence). The DNA for the CDR3 is TGCAGTGCTAGAAGTAGGGGGAGGGGGACTGAAGCTTTCTTT. As protein: CSARSRGRGTEAFF.

The table lists this clonotype with a few counts. The V gene is TRBV7-9, the J gene TRBJ2-1; 11 positions agree with TRBD2. CDR3 length: 16 amino acids. Germline V gene sequence: CDR1 SEHNR, CDR2 FQNEAQ (reference sequence). V shed 5 bases, J shed 9 bases, and the junction held 12 bases outside the gene matches. In DNA form, the CDR3 reads TGTGCCAGCAGCCCGGGACTAGCGGTCACAACTGGTGAGCAGTTCTTC. This gives the protein CASSPGLAVTTGEQFF. The full variable domain, completed using reference TRBV7-9 and TRBJ2-1, is DTGVSQNPRHKITKRGQNVTFRCDPISEHNRLYWYRQTLGQGPEFLTYFQNEAQLEKSRLLSDRFSAERPKGSFSTLEIQRTEQGDSAMYLCASSPGLAVTTGEQFFGPGTRLTVL.

About this clonotype itself: A read error may explain this, as a much larger clone is one base away. J is TRBJ2-2 and V is TRBV6-4; TRBD1 is a possible D gene (5 bases). V was clipped by 4 bases and J by 4 bases, with 7 bases between them. Germline V gene lookup returns CDR1 MRHNA and CDR2 SNTAGT. CDR3 length equals 13 residues. For the CDR3, the DNA is TGTGCCAGCAGTGCAGGGATCACCGGGGAGCTGTTTTTT. Translating gives CASSAGITGELFF.

In this sample, this clonotype turned up a few times. This chain joins TRBV5-1 and TRBJ2-7, with 7 bases matching TRBD1. Per germline, CDR1 SGHRS and CDR2 YFSETQ. CDR3 length equals 15 residues. The V segment lost 4 bases and the J segment 2 bases; nucleotides outside the gene matches: 9. The CDR3 loop reads CASSPGTAFTYEQYF. CDR3 sequence (DNA): TGCGCCAGCAGCCCTGGGACAGCCTTTACCTACGAGCAGTACTTC.

In its sample, this clonotype was seen many times. The V and J genes are TRBV2 and TRBJ2-7, with a possible D match to TRBD1 (5 bases). V lost 7 bases and J lost 0, with 16 bases in between. CDR1 SNHLY and CDR2 FYNNEI come from the germline V gene. The CDR3 spans 15 residues. The CDR3 is CASTRWQGSSYEQYF. CDR3 DNA: TGTGCCAGCACCAGATGGCAGGGTTCCTCCTACGAGCAGTACTTC.

There are a few counts of this clonotype. This chain links TRBV5-5 with TRBJ2-5; 7 bases match TRBD1. CDR1 is SGHKS and CDR2 is YYEKEE in the germline V gene (reference sequence). The CDR3 length is 16 residues. V was clipped by 1 base and J by 5 bases; unmatched bases: 11. The CDR3 bases are TGTGCCAGCAGCTTGAGGGCAGGGGGTAGTTGGGAGACCCAGTACTTC. It codes for CASSLRAGGSWETQYF.

The chain links TRBV4-1 to TRBJ2-6; D is unresolved. CDR3 length equals 17 residues. V was cut by 1 base and J by 2 bases, with 12 bases left in between. Germline CDR1 is MGHRA and CDR2 is YSYEKL. CDR3 nucleotide sequence: TGCGCCAGCAGCCAAGCCCAACAGCTCCCTGGGGCCAACGTCCTGACTTTC. It encodes CASSQAQQLPGANVLTF.

This chain links TRBV29-1 with TRBJ2-7; D may correspond to TRBD1 or TRBD2 (5 bases each). Per germline, CDR1 SQVTM and CDR2 ANQGSEA. Trimming cost V 4 bases and J 5 bases, with 15 bases left between them. This CDR3 is built from 13 residues. The CDR3 loop is CSVAKGRPNEQYF. The CDR3 DNA follows: TGCAGCGTTGCGAAGGGACGTCCTAACGAGCAGTACTTC.

The chain carries TRBV29-1 and TRBJ2-7; 7 positions agree with TRBD1. This CDR3 is 12 amino acids long. V shed 7 bases, J shed 3 bases, and the junction held 6 bases outside the gene matches. CDR1 is SQVTM, CDR2 ANQGSEA, per germline. The CDR3 region is CSALGQNYEQYF. CDR3 DNA sequence: TGCAGCGCCTTGGGACAGAACTACGAGCAGTACTTC.

J is TRBJ2-1 and V is TRBV7-3; 11 bases match TRBD2. J lost 6 bases, V lost 4 bases, and 5 bases had no gene match. Germline assignment: CDR1 SGHTA and CDR2 FQGTGA. The CDR3 spans 15 residues. CDR3 region: CASSYTSGSGNEQFF. The CDR3, as DNA: TGTGCCAGCAGCTACACTAGCGGGAGCGGCAATGAGCAGTTCTTC.